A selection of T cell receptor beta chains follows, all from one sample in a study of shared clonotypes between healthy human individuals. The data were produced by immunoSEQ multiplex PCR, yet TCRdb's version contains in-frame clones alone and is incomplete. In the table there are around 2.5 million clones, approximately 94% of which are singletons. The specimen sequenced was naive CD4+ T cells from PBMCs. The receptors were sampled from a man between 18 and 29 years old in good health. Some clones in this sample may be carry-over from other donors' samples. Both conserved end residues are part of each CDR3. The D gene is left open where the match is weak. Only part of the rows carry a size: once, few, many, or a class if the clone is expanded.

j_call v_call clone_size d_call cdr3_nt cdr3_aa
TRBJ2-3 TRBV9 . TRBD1 TGTGCCAGCAGCGTAGGGACAGGGCACTACACAGATACGCAGTATTTT CASSVGTGHYTDTQYF
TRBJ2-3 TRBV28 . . TGTGCCAGCAGTTTAACAGGAGGAAGGGCAGATACGCAGTATTTT CASSLTGGRADTQYF
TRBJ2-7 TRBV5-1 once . TGCGCCAGCAGCTTGGCTCAGGGACTCTACGAGCAGTACTTC CASSLAQGLYEQYF
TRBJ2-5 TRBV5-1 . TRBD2 TGCGCCAGCAGCTGGGGACTAGCGGGATCGGCCCAAGAGACCCAGTACTTC CASSWGLAGSAQETQYF
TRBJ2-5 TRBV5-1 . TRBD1 TGCGCCAGCAGTCTGGACAGGGGAGAGACCCAGTACTTC CASSLDRGETQYF
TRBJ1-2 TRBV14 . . TGTGCCAGCAGCTTCCTACAGGATACCGGCTACACCTTC CASSFLQDTGYTF
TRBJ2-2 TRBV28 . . TGTGCCAGCAGTTTAATCGGGAGACCGGATACCGGGGAGCTGTTTTTT CASSLIGRPDTGELFF
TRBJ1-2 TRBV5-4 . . TGTGCCAGCAGCTTCACCGACAGGCCGGGCGGCTACACCTTC CASSFTDRPGGYTF
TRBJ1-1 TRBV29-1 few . TGCAGCGTTTTCGGAGACACTGAAGCTTTCTTT CSVFGDTEAFF
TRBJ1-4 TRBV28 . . TGTGCCAGCAGCCTACCCGGTTGGGGCACAACTAATGAAAAACTGTTTTTT CASSLPGWGTTNEKLFF
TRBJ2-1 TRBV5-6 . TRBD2 TGTGCCAGCAGTTCCCTATCTAGCGGGAGGGCCTTGTACAATGAGCAGTTCTTC CASSSLSSGRALYNEQFF
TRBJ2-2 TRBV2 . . TGTGCCAGCAGTGAAGCGCCCACCGGGGAGCTGTTTTTT CASSEAPTGELFF
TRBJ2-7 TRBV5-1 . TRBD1 TGCGCCAGCAGCAGCGGACAGGGCTTCTACGAGCAGTACTTC CASSSGQGFYEQYF
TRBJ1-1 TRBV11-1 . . TGTGCCAGCAGCACAAGCGGACAGATGAACACTGAAGCTTTCTTT CASSTSGQMNTEAFF
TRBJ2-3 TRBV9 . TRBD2 TGTGCCAGCAGCCCGCAGGCGGGAGTTTGGGGATCGGGCCAGGGTGGCACAGATACGCAGTATTTT CASSPQAGVWGSGQGGTDTQYF
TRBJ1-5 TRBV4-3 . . TGCGCCAGCAGCCAAGAGCCGGGAGAGGGGGGCAATCAGCCCCAGCATTTT CASSQEPGEGGNQPQHF
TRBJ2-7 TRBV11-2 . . TGTGCCAGCAGCTTAGCGTATATAGCGCTCGAGCAGTACTTC CASSLAYIALEQYF
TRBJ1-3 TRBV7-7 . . TGTGCCAGCAGCCTTGGGTTCCTCTCTGGAAACACCATATATTTT CASSLGFLSGNTIYF
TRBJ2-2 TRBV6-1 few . TGTGCCAGCACCAGGGGTGAGAACACCGGGGAGCTGTTTTTT CASTRGENTGELFF
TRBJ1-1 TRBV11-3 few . TGTGCCAGCAGCTTAGAACAGAACACTGAAGCTTTCTTT CASSLEQNTEAFF
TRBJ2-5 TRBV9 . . TGTGCCAGCAGCGGGACCGGGACTCCAAGGGAGACCCAGTACTTC CASSGTGTPRETQYF
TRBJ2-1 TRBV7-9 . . TGTGCCAGCAGCATAAGAGCAGAACTAGCTCGCGAGCAGTTCTTC CASSIRAELAREQFF
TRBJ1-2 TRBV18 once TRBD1 TGTGCCAGCTCACCAAACCAGGGGGGAATCTATGGCTACACCTTC CASSPNQGGIYGYTF
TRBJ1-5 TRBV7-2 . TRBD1 TGTGCCAGCAGCCCTACGGACAGGGGCCATCAGCCCCAGCATTTT CASSPTDRGHQPQHF
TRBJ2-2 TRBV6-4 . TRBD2 TGTGCCAGCAGTGTTCGCGGGGGACGGGTTTGGAAGGGCACCGGGGAGCTGTTTTTT CASSVRGGRVWKGTGELFF
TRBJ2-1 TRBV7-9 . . TGTGCCAGCAGCCAAGATGTGTCTGCCGGGGAGCAGTTCTTC CASSQDVSAGEQFF
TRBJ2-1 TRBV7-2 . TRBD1 TGTGCCAGCAGCTTAGTGGTCGGGACAGTAGCTGAGCAGTTCTTC CASSLVVGTVAEQFF